This entry lists 4 T cell receptor beta chains sequenced from one sample in a study of neurological immune-mediated disorders. From the 5' RACE reads, TCRdb called clonotypes with MiXCR, one entry per CDR3 protein. The table has approximately 66,000 distinct CDR3 sequences, 4.5% seen once. The sequencing input was PBMCs. Source of these receptors: a man younger than 45 with multiple sclerosis.

At least ten counts were recorded for this clonotype. The rearrangement links TRBV15 to TRBJ1-1, with D unclear. The V and J ends lost 3 bases and 7 bases respectively, with 12 bases between them. The CDR3 is made up of 13 amino acids. Germline lookup yields CDR1 LNHNV and CDR2 YYDKDF (reference sequence). The DNA for the CDR3 is TGTGCCACCAGCAGGCCTTCGAGGGTTGAAGCTTTCTTT. Protein sequence: CATSRPSRVEAFF.

The chain recombines TRBV7-3 with TRBJ2-6; D remains unclear. The CDR3 runs 14 residues. Germline CDR1 and CDR2: SGHTA and FQGTGA. Between the trimmed V and J ends, which lost 2 bases and 0 bases, there was a span of 2 bases. Here the CDR3 reads CASSLVSGANVLTF. The DNA for the CDR3 is TGTGCCAGCAGCTTAGTCTCTGGGGCCAACGTCCTGACTTTC.

This clonotype has at least ten counts. The V call is TRBV7-9, the J call TRBJ2-3; TRBD2 might be the D (5 bases). The CDR3 extends over 15 amino acids. Germline V gives CDR1 SEHNR, CDR2 FQNEAQ (reference sequence). The germline V and J ends were trimmed by 2 bases and 1 base, with 10 bases remaining between them. The CDR3 DNA reads as TGTGCCAGCAGCTTAAGCCGGCGGGGCACAGATACGCAGTATTTT. The encoded protein is CASSLSRRGTDTQYF.

At least ten counts were recorded for this clonotype. The chain combines TRBV6-5 with TRBJ2-3; 9 nucleotides agree with TRBD2. With 5 bases clipped from V and 5 bases from J, the junction kept 8 bases outside the gene matches. CDR1 and CDR2 from the germline V gene are MNHEY and SVGAGI. This CDR3 contains 15 residues. Here the CDR3 DNA reads TGTGCCAGCAGTGCGCGGGGGGGTCATGGAGATACGCAGTATTTT. This codes for CASSARGGHGDTQYF.